This TCR beta chain came from a study of beta chain features in type 1 diabetes. This clone was counted between two and nine times. Of the isolated RNA, all was reverse transcribed, and so the sequenced material was expressed TCRB transcripts. Some clones are missing from TCRdb's copy, which holds only in-frame ones; the method was immunoSEQ multiplex PCR. The sample gives approximately 250,000 clones, over 8.5% of which show up once; approximately 0.03% is in the top ten. Germline V lookup: CDR1 MNHEY, CDR2 SMNVEV (reference sequence). This CDR3 contains 17 residues. With 5 bases clipped from V and 0 bases from J, the junction kept 7 bases outside the gene matches.

The TCR was taken from a woman aged 18-29 years in good health. Material: naive CD4+ T cells from blood. This rearrangement joins TRBV27 to TRBJ2-7; 13 positions match TRBD2. In DNA, the CDR3 is TGTGCCAGCAGTCTACTAGCGGGAGGGCTTAGCTCCTACGAGCAGTACTTC. It is translated as CASSLLAGGLSSYEQYF.